This T cell receptor (beta chain) emerged from a study of identical twins. The table lists this clonotype with a few counts. TCRdb re-analysed the 5' RACE reads in MiXCR, keeping a single row per CDR3 protein. The table has 200,000 to 300,000 distinct CDR3 sequences, 6% to 8.5% seen once. The germline V gene has CDR1 SGHVS and CDR2 FQNEAQ. The V and J ends lost 7 bases and 3 bases respectively, with 13 bases between them. The length of the CDR3 is 15 residues. This sample was shared with a second study, whose subject was yellow fever vaccine responses in identical twins.

The chain links TRBV7-8 to TRBJ2-6; maybe TRBD2 (6 bases). Sample: CD8+ T cells sorted from blood. The clonotype originates from a woman under 30 in good health. CDR3 nucleotides: TGTGCCAGCACCGACACCGGGGGTGGGGCCAACGTCCTGACTTTC. Translating gives CASTDTGGGANVLTF.